The sequence of this T cell receptor beta chain was determined in a study of prognosis after radiotherapy for stage I lung cancer. Two-round multiplex PCR on genomic DNA was the method by which TCR beta CDR3 was amplified. For every TRBV and TRBJ gene, a specific primer was used in first-round PCR. TCRdb reprocessed the multiplex PCR reads with MiXCR, giving one entry per CDR3 protein. The table includes 15,000 or so distinct CDR3 sequences, about 40% detected once. The CDR3 runs 12 residues. Trimming removed 2 bases from V and 2 bases from J, with 7 bases in between. Germline values: CDR1 GTSNPN, CDR2 SVGIG (reference sequence). By frequency in the sample, this clonotype is medium-sized (0.01 to 0.1%). Its antigen remains unknown. Study-wide results and limits: A difference in TRBV and TRBJ gene usage was reportedly seen between patients with and without metastases.

The clonotype comes from a donor aged 50 or older with non-small cell lung cancer. V is TRBV30 and J is TRBJ2-7, with D unclear. This specimen was PBMCs, taken before or after stereotactic body radiation therapy (not recorded which). The CDR3 nucleotides read TGTGCCTGGAGTCCAGCGACCTACGAGCAGTACTTC. It codes for CAWSPATYEQYF.